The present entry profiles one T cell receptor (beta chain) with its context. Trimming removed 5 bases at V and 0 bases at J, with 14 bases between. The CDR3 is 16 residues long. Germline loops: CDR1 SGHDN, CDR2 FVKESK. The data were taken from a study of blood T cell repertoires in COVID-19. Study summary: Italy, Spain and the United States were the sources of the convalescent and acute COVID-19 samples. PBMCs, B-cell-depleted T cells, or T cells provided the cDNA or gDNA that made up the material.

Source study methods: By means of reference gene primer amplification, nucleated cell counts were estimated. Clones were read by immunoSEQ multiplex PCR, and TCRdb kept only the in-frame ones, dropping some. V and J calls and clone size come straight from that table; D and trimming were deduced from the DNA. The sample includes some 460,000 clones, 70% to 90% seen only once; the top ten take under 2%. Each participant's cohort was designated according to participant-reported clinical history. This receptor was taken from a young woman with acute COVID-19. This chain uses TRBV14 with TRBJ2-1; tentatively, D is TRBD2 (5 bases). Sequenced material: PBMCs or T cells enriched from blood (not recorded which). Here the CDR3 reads CASSEGLLSSYNEQFF. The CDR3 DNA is TGTGCCAGCAGCGAAGGACTCCTCAGCTCCTACAATGAGCAGTTCTTC.